These T cell receptor beta chains were read from a single sample in a study of blood T cell repertoires in COVID-19. Some clones are missing from TCRdb's copy, which holds only in-frame ones; the method was immunoSEQ multiplex PCR. The sample lists 260,000 or so clones, over 75% occurring once. The sample comprised peripheral blood. All receptors derive from a man between 18 and 29 years old with active or convalescent COVID-19. The conserved cysteine and the conserved F or W are not part of the CDR3 here. The D gene is left open where the match is weak. For some rows the clone size is stated as once, few or many, or as a class when expanded; others skip it.

v_call	j_call	clone_size	d_call	cdr3_aa
TRBV9	TRBJ2-2	few	TRBD2	ASSVGGARGTGELF
TRBV4-1	TRBJ2-7	few	TRBD1	ASSLTGTGVGEQY
TRBV20-1	TRBJ2-1	NA	NA	SASSVEQF
TRBV7-9	TRBJ2-3	once	NA	ASSLGGSGGGTDTQY
TRBV5-1	TRBJ2-3	once	NA	ASRPNPGRSTDTQY
TRBV6-6	TRBJ1-2	NA	NA	ASSYGAVPGYT
TRBV9	TRBJ2-7	NA	NA	ASSVPTRGYEQY
TRBV27	TRBJ1-6	NA	NA	ASTPGHFSSYNSPLH
TRBV10-3	TRBJ1-5	NA	NA	AISTGPGQPQH
TRBV7-9	TRBJ2-2	few	NA	ASSLLRVADTGELF
TRBV5-4	TRBJ1-1	NA	NA	ASSLARGGTEAF
TRBV5-1	TRBJ2-7	NA	NA	ASRKEGYNTYEQY
TRBV13	TRBJ2-5	NA	TRBD2	ASSLGGGAQETQY
TRBV2	TRBJ1-2	NA	NA	ASSAWEQAIYGYT
TRBV5-1	TRBJ1-4	NA	NA	ASSQDRKKLF
TRBV27	TRBJ2-7	NA	NA	ASSFHRDYEQY
TRBV12-5	TRBJ2-3	NA	TRBD2	ASGLVRAGASTDTQY
TRBV6-5	TRBJ2-5	NA	TRBD2	ASRSGRGGQETQY
TRBV29-1	TRBJ2-3	NA	TRBD2	SVWGLASTDTQY
TRBV2	TRBJ1-4	NA	TRBD1	ASTPVTGGAEKLF
TRBV5-1	TRBJ2-3	NA	NA	ASSLARTSTDTQY
TRBV7-9	TRBJ2-2	NA	NA	ATLDSWAGELF
TRBV7-9	TRBJ1-1	NA	NA	ASSIQGMNTEAF
TRBV5-6	TRBJ1-6	NA	NA	ASSFGRNSPLH
TRBV5-1	TRBJ2-7	NA	TRBD1	ASSFGQAYEQY
TRBV6-5	TRBJ1-6	once	TRBD1	ATFDRDEYNSPLH
TRBV27	TRBJ2-5	NA	TRBD1	ASSSGTAMGETQY
TRBV4-1	TRBJ1-3	NA	TRBD1	ASSQAAGQHSSGNTIY
TRBV9	TRBJ2-3	NA	TRBD2	ASSPRSGVSTDTQY
TRBV30	TRBJ2-7	NA	NA	AWSVHPRDYEQY
TRBV10-1	TRBJ2-3	NA	NA	ASSGVRQSRDTQY
TRBV6-5	TRBJ2-5	NA	TRBD2	ASSPIAGGQETQY
TRBV7-8	TRBJ2-2	NA	NA	ASSLVVNTGELF
TRBV2	TRBJ2-1	once	NA	ASTGGDEQF
TRBV6-5	TRBJ2-5	NA	NA	ASSPVGAGQETQY
TRBV5-4	TRBJ2-7	NA	TRBD2	ASSLASGGPLSYEQY
TRBV19	TRBJ2-7	NA	NA	AIQNRVPSYEQY
TRBV18	TRBJ2-7	NA	NA	ASSPGGSSYEQY
TRBV5-6	TRBJ1-1	NA	NA	ASSSVNTEAF
TRBV4-1	TRBJ2-7	once	NA	ASSDGARGEQY
TRBV27	TRBJ1-5	NA	TRBD1	ASSPGTGGNQPQH
TRBV5-6	TRBJ1-1	NA	NA	ASSLIMGQEAF
TRBV18	TRBJ1-1	NA	NA	ASSPPPTGTNTEAF